One TCR beta chain is described in this entry. The sample belongs to a study of blood T cell repertoires in COVID-19. The junction had 13 bases not matched to a gene; V was cut back by 2 bases and J by 6 bases. CDR1 is KGHSH, CDR2 LQKENI, per germline. The CDR3 extends over 16 amino acids. Measured with immunoSEQ multiplex PCR; TCRdb has only the in-frame clones, and not every one. The sample includes under 200,000 clones, about 90% seen only once; the top ten take around 2.3%. Sequencing was carried out using peripheral blood. The V call is TRBV18, the J call TRBJ2-7; 7 bases match TRBD1. The clonotype originates from a man in his forties or fifties with active or convalescent COVID-19. The CDR3 DNA reads TGTGCCAGCTCACCAGAACAAGGGGGCAGGAGCATCGAGCAGTACTTC. Translated: CASSPEQGGRSIEQYF.